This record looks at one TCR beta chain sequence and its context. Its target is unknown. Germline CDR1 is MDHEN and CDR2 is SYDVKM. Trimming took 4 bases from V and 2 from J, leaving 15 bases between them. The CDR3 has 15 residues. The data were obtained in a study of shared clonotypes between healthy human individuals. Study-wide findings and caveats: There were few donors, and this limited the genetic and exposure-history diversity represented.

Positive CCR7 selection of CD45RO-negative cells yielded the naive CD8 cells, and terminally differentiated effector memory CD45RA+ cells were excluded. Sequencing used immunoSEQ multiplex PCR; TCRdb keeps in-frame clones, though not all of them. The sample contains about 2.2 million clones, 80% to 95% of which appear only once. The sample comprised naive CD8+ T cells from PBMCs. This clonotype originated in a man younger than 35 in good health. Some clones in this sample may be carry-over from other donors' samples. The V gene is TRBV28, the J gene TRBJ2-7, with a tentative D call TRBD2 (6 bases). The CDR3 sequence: CASSWPREAAYEQYF. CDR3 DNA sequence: TGTGCCAGCAGTTGGCCAAGGGAGGCGGCCTACGAGCAGTACTTC.